These T cell receptor beta chains were read from a single sample in a study of Graves' ophthalmopathy and Graves' hyperthyroidism. TCRdb called the multiplex PCR reads again in MiXCR, with one record for every CDR3 protein. This table has around 1,000,000 distinct CDR3 sequences, 35% to 45% appearing once. Sequenced input: peripheral blood or thyroid tissue (not recorded which). Receptors were obtained from an adult man with Graves' hyperthyroidism. Each CDR3 is given with its conserved first and last residue. The order of the fields is CDR3 length, clone size, D gene, V gene, J gene, CDR3 protein, CDR3 DNA. A D gene is named only where the DNA matches it firmly. The listing skips clone size in some rows; elsewhere it reads once, few, many or a size class.

length: 19; size: once; D: TRBD1; V: TRBV2; J: TRBJ2-5; CDR3: CASNTQGAQPRGDQETQYF; DNA: TGTGCCAGCAATACCCAGGGGGCTCAGCCCCGAGGCGACCAAGAGACCCAGTACTTC
length: 16; size: many; D: NA; V: TRBV10-1; J: TRBJ1-2; CDR3: CASSSSVVPSYYGYTF; DNA: TGCGCCAGCAGTTCCTCGGTCGTTCCATCATACTATGGCTACACCTTC
length: 14; size: few; D: NA; V: TRBV14; J: TRBJ2-7; CDR3: CASSQDGLPYEQYF; DNA: TGTGCCAGCAGCCAAGATGGGTTACCCTACGAGCAGTACTTC
length: 15; size: many; D: NA; V: TRBV11-2; J: TRBJ2-7; CDR3: CASSLDRDIGIEQYF; DNA: TGTGCCAGCAGCTTGGACCGGGACATAGGGATCGAGCAGTACTTC
length: 14; size: NA; D: NA; V: TRBV10-2; J: TRBJ2-7; CDR3: CASSDSQDGYEQYF; DNA: TGCGCCAGCAGTGACAGCCAAGATGGGTACGAGCAGTACTTC
length: 14; size: many; D: NA; V: TRBV9; J: TRBJ1-5; CDR3: CASSVGDINQPQHF; DNA: TGTGCCAGCAGCGTAGGGGACATCAATCAGCCCCAGCATTTT
length: 14; size: NA; D: NA; V: TRBV5-1; J: TRBJ1-2; CDR3: CASSLWLAGGGYTF; DNA: TGCGCCAGCAGCTTATGGCTAGCGGGAGGTGGCTACACCTTC
length: 13; size: many; D: NA; V: TRBV5-8; J: TRBJ1-1; CDR3: CASSATGNAEAFF; DNA: TGTGCCAGCAGCGCAACAGGGAATGCTGAAGCTTTCTTT
length: 15; size: NA; D: TRBD1; V: TRBV5-6; J: TRBJ2-7; CDR3: CASSSGGLSSYGQYF; DNA: TGTGCCAGCAGCTCAGGGGGCCTGAGCTCCTACGGGCAGTACTTC
length: 16; size: few; D: TRBD1; V: TRBV6-5; J: TRBJ2-6; CDR3: CASRPQGAGGANVLTF; DNA: TGTGCCAGCAGACCCCAGGGGGCGGGTGGGGCCAACGTCCTGACTTTC
length: 15; size: NA; D: NA; V: TRBV4-2; J: TRBJ2-2; CDR3: CASSQEGPYTGELFF; DNA: TGTGCCAGCAGCCAAGAGGGACCCTACACCGGGGAGCTGTTTTTT
length: 16; size: few; D: NA; V: TRBV6-5; J: TRBJ1-2; CDR3: CASSYDAPGGAGGYTF; DNA: TGTGCCAGCAGTTACGACGCCCCGGGGGGCGCGGGAGGCTACACCTTC
length: 14; size: few; D: NA; V: TRBV7-2; J: TRBJ2-5; CDR3: CASSQPGGLETQYF; DNA: TGTGCCAGCAGTCAACCTGGGGGGCTAGAGACCCAGTACTTC
length: 15; size: NA; D: NA; V: TRBV10-2; J: TRBJ2-7; CDR3: CASSEEGGGAYEQYF; DNA: TGTGCCAGCAGTGAAGAAGGTGGAGGGGCGTACGAGCAGTACTTC
length: 16; size: few; D: NA; V: TRBV7-6; J: TRBJ1-1; CDR3: CASSLDVPGVNTEAFF; DNA: TGTGCCAGCAGCTTAGATGTTCCAGGTGTGAACACTGAAGCTTTCTTT
length: 14; size: few; D: NA; V: TRBV7-9; J: TRBJ2-7; CDR3: CASSQRRSSYEQYF; DNA: TGTGCCAGCAGCCAAAGGCGGTCCTCCTACGAGCAGTACTTC
length: 15; size: NA; D: NA; V: TRBV5-4; J: TRBJ1-2; CDR3: CASSFDTWTDYGYTF; DNA: TGTGCCAGCAGCTTCGATACCTGGACGGACTATGGCTACACCTTC
length: 14; size: many; D: NA; V: TRBV12-3/TRBV12-4; J: TRBJ1-2; CDR3: CASSLGGVLIGYTF; DNA: TGTGCCAGCAGTTTGGGTGGGGTACTAATCGGCTACACCTTC
length: 13; size: NA; D: NA; V: TRBV29-1; J: TRBJ2-3; CDR3: CSVLWRRTDTQYF; DNA: TGCAGCGTTCTCTGGCGGCGCACAGATACGCAGTATTTT
length: 15; size: NA; D: TRBD1; V: TRBV30; J: TRBJ1-5; CDR3: CAWGMAGGAYQPQHF; DNA: TGTGCCTGGGGTATGGCAGGGGGCGCTTATCAGCCCCAGCATTTT
length: 14; size: many; D: NA; V: TRBV7-9; J: TRBJ1-2; CDR3: CASSLNREDYGYTF; DNA: TGTGCCAGCAGCTTAAATCGGGAGGACTATGGCTACACCTTC
length: 16; size: few; D: NA; V: TRBV15; J: TRBJ2-2; CDR3: CATSRYGGESAGELFF; DNA: TGTGCCACCAGCAGATACGGGGGCGAGTCCGCCGGGGAGCTGTTTTTT
length: 15; size: many; D: NA; V: TRBV7-9; J: TRBJ1-6; CDR3: CASSLVGGENSPLHF; DNA: TGTGCCAGCAGCTTAGTCGGAGGGGAAAATTCACCCCTCCACTTT
length: 16; size: NA; D: TRBD2; V: TRBV7-8; J: TRBJ2-7; CDR3: CASSFSGRGNSYEQYF; DNA: TGTGCCAGCAGTTTTAGCGGGAGGGGAAACTCCTACGAGCAGTACTTC